The entry below describes one T cell receptor (beta chain). The data were obtained in a study of blood T cell repertoires in COVID-19. Looking at the study overall: Italy, Spain and the United States were the sources of the convalescent and acute COVID-19 samples.

As processed by the authors: It was from reference gene primer amplification that nucleated cell counts were estimated. The table came from immunoSEQ multiplex PCR; TCRdb's copy has only in-frame clones and leaves some out. That table supplies the V and J calls and clone size; D and trimming were determined from the DNA. The sample shows 100,000 to 150,000 clones, about 88% of them seen only once. CDR1 is SQVTM and CDR2 is ANQGSEA in the germline V gene. With V trimmed by 3 bases and J by 3 bases, 0 bases remained unmatched. The CDR3 contains 13 residues. The TCR originated in a woman over 75 with acute or convalescent COVID-19. Specimen: peripheral blood. This chain links TRBV29-1 with TRBJ2-3, with 10 bases aligning to TRBD2. CDR3 in DNA: TGCAGCGTTGAGGGACTAGCGACAGATACGCAGTATTTT. It encodes CSVEGLATDTQYF.